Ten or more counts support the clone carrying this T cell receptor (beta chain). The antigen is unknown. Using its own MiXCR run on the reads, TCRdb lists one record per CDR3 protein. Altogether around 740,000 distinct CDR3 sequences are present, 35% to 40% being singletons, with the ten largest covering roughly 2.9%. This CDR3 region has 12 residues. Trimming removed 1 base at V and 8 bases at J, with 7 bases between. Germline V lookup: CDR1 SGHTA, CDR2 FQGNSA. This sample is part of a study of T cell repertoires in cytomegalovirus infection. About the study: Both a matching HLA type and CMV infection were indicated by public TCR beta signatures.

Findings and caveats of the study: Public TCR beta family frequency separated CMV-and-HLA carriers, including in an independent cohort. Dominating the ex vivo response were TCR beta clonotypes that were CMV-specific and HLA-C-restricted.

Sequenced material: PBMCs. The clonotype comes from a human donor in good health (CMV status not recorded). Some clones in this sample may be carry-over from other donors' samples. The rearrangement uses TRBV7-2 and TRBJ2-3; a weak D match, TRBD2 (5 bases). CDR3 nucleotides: TGTGCCAGCAGCTTAGTCGGGGTTACGCAGTATTTT. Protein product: CASSLVGVTQYF. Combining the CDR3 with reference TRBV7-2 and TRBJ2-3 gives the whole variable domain GAGVSQSPSNKVTEKGKDVELRCDPISGHTALYWYRQSLGQGLEFLIYFQGNSAPDKSGLPSDRFSAERTGGSVSTLTIQRTQQEDSAVYLCASSLVGVTQYFGPGTRLTVL.